This TCR beta chain was found in a study of OX40 agonist ivuxolimab in advanced cancers. General observations from the study: Partial responders treated at 0.1-3.0 mg/kg exhibited clonal expansion among the lowest measured.

Clones were sequenced by immunoSEQ multiplex PCR, and TCRdb holds only the in-frame ones, with some missing. The data show about 43,000 clones, around 87% seen once. V lost 5 bases, J lost 5 bases, and 5 bases stayed unmatched. Germline assignment: CDR1 MNHNS and CDR2 SASEGT. The CDR3 has 14 amino acids. On this clone: Its specificity is not known.

The chain joins TRBV6-1 to TRBJ2-3; 9 bases line up with TRBD2. This sequence originates from an adult with an advanced solid tumor such as melanoma, head and neck, liver or kidney cancer. The sequences come from CD4+ or CD8+ T cells sorted from blood, collected in a trial of the OX40 agonist ivuxolimab. The CDR3 nucleotides read TGTGCCAGCAGTATGTTAGCGGGGGAAGATACGCAGTATTTT. Protein sequence: CASSMLAGEDTQYF.